This T cell receptor (beta chain) came from a study of blood T cell repertoires in COVID-19. Method: immunoSEQ multiplex PCR; TCRdb's copy keeps in-frame clones and lacks some. The top ten hold 10% of the sample, which has fewer than 400,000 clones, about 83% seen once. Losses at the gene ends were 4 bases for V and 1 base for J; bases not matched to a gene: 5. Germline CDR1 is MGHRA and CDR2 is YSYEKL. The CDR3 is 16 residues long. Sequenced material: PBMCs or T cells enriched from blood (not recorded which). This sequence joins TRBV4-1 and TRBJ2-2; the match to TRBD1 covers 8 bases. This receptor was obtained from a woman aged 45-65 years who had recovered from COVID-19. CDR3 bases: TGCGCCAGCAGCCCGCTGGGACAGGAGAACACCGGGGAGCTGTTTTTT. Amino acid sequence: CASSPLGQENTGELFF.